One and the same sample provided the 8 T cell receptor beta chains below, sequenced in a study of blood T cells in healthy people across ages. Primed by a sample-barcoded 5' primer and a J-beta primer mix, a second PCR proceeded for 7 to 11 cycles. TCRdb itself ran the 5' RACE reads through MiXCR, one entry per CDR3 protein. Seen here are 590,000 or so distinct CDR3 sequences, roughly 31% observed once, and the top ten hold more than 15%. Source material: blood. Receptor source: an elderly woman in good health.

This clonotype came up many times. The rearrangement uses TRBV4-3 and TRBJ2-1; TRBD2 matches at 7 bases. Germline assignment: CDR1 LGHNA and CDR2 YSLEER. The CDR3 is made up of 15 amino acids. J lost 4 bases, V lost 0 bases, and 3 bases had no gene match. The CDR3 bases are TGCGCCAGCAGCCAAGAATCGGGACTATACAATGAGCAGTTCTTC. This gives the protein CASSQESGLYNEQFF.

This clonotype was counted between two and nine times. The chain joins TRBV30 to TRBJ1-6, with 8 positions matching TRBD1. The length of the CDR3 is 13 residues. The germline V gene has CDR1 GTSNPN and CDR2 SVGIG (reference sequence). V trimming: 4 bases; J trimming: 8 bases; junction bases outside the gene matches: 4. CDR3 sequence (DNA): TGTGCCTGGAAAGGACAGGGAGATTCACCCCTCCACTTT. It codes for CAWKGQGDSPLHF.

With respect to this clonotype: An end of the junction does not agree with germline; a read error may underlie this. V gene TRBV5-1 combines with J gene TRBJ1-6; no definite D call. The CDR3 contains 13 residues. The V gene's germline CDR1 is SGHRS and CDR2 YFSETQ. The CDR3 DNA follows: TGCGCCAGCAGCCTGTTAGAACATTCACCCCCCCACTTT. As protein: CASSLLEHSPPHF.

This clonotype appeared many times. The chain combines TRBV3-1 with TRBJ1-1; no reliable D call. The CDR3 is 15 residues long. The germline gives CDR1 LGHDT, CDR2 YNNKEL (reference sequence). The germline V and J ends were trimmed by 1 base and 1 base, with 10 bases remaining between them. CDR3 sequence reads: CASSQGTVTNTEAFF. The CDR3 nucleotides read TGTGCCAGCAGCCAAGGTACAGTAACGAACACTGAAGCTTTCTTT.

This clonotype was seen repeatedly, ten times or more. This sequence joins TRBV6-4 and TRBJ2-3; D may be TRBD1 (6 bases). The V and J ends lost 2 bases and 3 bases respectively, with 9 bases between them. The CDR3 sequence is 14 residues long. Germline CDR1 reads MRHNA; CDR2 reads SNTAGT. The CDR3 is CASSDSQGTDTQYF. CDR3 sequence (DNA): TGTGCCAGCAGTGACAGCCAGGGGACAGATACGCAGTATTTT.

This clonotype was counted at least ten times. This chain joins TRBV7-2 and TRBJ2-1, with D possibly being TRBD1 (6 bases). V was shortened by 5 bases and J by 0 bases, with 11 bases between the two germline ends. The CDR3 loop spans 15 amino acids. Germline V gene data show CDR1 as SGHTA and CDR2 as FQGNSA. CDR3 nucleotide sequence: TGTGCCAGCAGCACCGGGACAAACTCCTACAATGAGCAGTTCTTC. Translation: CASSTGTNSYNEQFF. The full variable domain, completed using reference TRBV7-2 and TRBJ2-1, is GAGVSQSPSNKVTEKGKDVELRCDPISGHTALYWYRQSLGQGLEFLIYFQGNSAPDKSGLPSDRFSAERTGGSVSTLTIQRTQQEDSAVYLCASSTGTNSYNEQFFGPGTRLTVL.

The chain is built from TRBV5-1 and TRBJ2-3; D is perhaps TRBD1 or TRBD2 (5 bases each). CDR3 length: 15 residues. CDR1 is SGHRS and CDR2 is YFSETQ in the germline V gene. In DNA form, the CDR3 reads TGCGCAGGGGCGGCTAGCTCTTCCAACACAGATACGCAGTATTTT. As protein: CAGAASSSNTDTQYF.

V usage is TRBV29-1 and J usage is TRBJ1-2, with TRBD1 identical over 11 bases. Looked up from germline, CDR1 is SQVTM and CDR2 is ANQGSEA. This CDR3 comprises 15 residues. The junction had 3 bases not matched to a gene; V was cut back by 1 base and J by 2 bases. CDR3 sequence reads: CSVEGRDRGNYGYTF. For the CDR3, the DNA is TGCAGCGTTGAAGGAAGGGACAGGGGGAACTATGGCTACACCTTC.